This TCR beta chain was recorded in a study of blood T cell repertoires in COVID-19 (dated by TCRdb to the early 2020s). Describing the broader study: Samples from collaborators originated in the United States, Italy and Spain and spanned both the acute and convalescent phases of COVID-19. The samples were drawn from two sources: the first 160 participants of the ongoing ImmuneRACE study, and some 1,300 subjects contributed by 6 global collaborators. Sample metadata almost always included a de-identified subject ID, COVID-19 status, age in years and sex. A freely available public database, intended as a resource for researchers studying the immune response to SARS-CoV-2, is where the repertoires were released. The prospective study material was composed of cDNA or gDNA derived from T cells, B-cell-depleted T cells, or PBMCs. HLA class I and class II types, where available, came from metadata supplied by the sample provider rather than from assay-based typing. Deeply sampled blood TCRbeta repertoires from subjects exposed to, actively infected with, or recovered from COVID-19 were included in the dataset.

What the research found in general, with its limitations: How much clinical and demographic metadata was included differed by source and by participant, and the metadata was provided uncurated.

Collaborating institutions collected whole blood in K2EDTA tubes following their own protocols. For TCRbeta analysis, collaborator samples were shipped as frozen whole blood, as isolated PBMCs, or as DNA extracted from either sample type. TCRbeta CDR3 regions were amplified from genomic DNA using the immunoSEQ Assay, a bias-controlled multiplex PCR. The published analysis was carried out like this. Nucleated cell counts per sample were estimated from amplification of reference gene primers within the assay. To quantify the absolute abundance of each unique TCRbeta CDR3 rearrangement, sequence reads were collapsed and filtered. For each sample, productive Simpson clonality was calculated as the square root of Simpson's diversity index over productive rearrangements. TCRdb retrieved this table from immuneACCESS and kept in-frame rearrangements only. Not all clones are present; in checked studies, unresolved V genes account for under half, and no reason is known for the remainder. Clonal size and the V and J genes are those of that table, whereas D and trimming came from the DNA. This sample lists over 45,000 clones; around nine tenths were detected once. Under 8.5% of the sample lies in the top ten.

A note on this clone: The antigen it recognizes is unknown. No base qualities exist here, and no much larger clone lies one base off it.

Sequenced material: peripheral blood. The clonotype originates from a man between 60 and 75 years old with active COVID-19.

The DNA sequence is as follows: TGTGCCAGCAGCCAAAGGGACAGGGCGAACACCGGGGAGCTGTTTTTT. Translated, this is CASSQRDRANTGELFF. The chain is encoded by TRBV9 joined to TRBJ2-2; 9 nucleotides in the junction match TRBD1. Clipping removes 4 bases from V and 0 bases from J, with 4 as the unmatched junction base count. From the germline V gene, CDR1 is SGDLS and CDR2 is YYNGEE. The CDR3 sequence holds 16 residues, the cysteine and phenylalanine included. Just the 48-base CDR3 DNA is kept, in frame starting at base 1. Full variable domain (CDR3 extended with the reference TRBV9 and TRBJ2-2 proteins): DSGVTQTPKHLITATGQRVTLRCSPRSGDLSVYWYQQSLDQGLQFLIQYYNGEERAKGNILERFSAQQFPDLHSELNLSSLELGDSALYFCASSQRDRANTGELFFGEGSRLTVL.